These T cell receptor beta chains were read from a single sample in a study of shared clonotypes between healthy human individuals. Only in-frame clones appear in the TCRdb table, and some are missing; sequencing was by immunoSEQ multiplex PCR. Of roughly 1,000,000 clones listed, about 84% are singletons. Sample: memory CD4+ T cells from PBMCs. Source of these receptors: a man younger than 35 in good health. Some clones in this sample may be carry-over from other donors' samples. Each CDR3 is given without its conserved first and last residue. Each record gives: CDR3 protein, D gene, V gene, clone size, J gene. D genes are given only for firm matches. Size is stated for part of the rows, as once, few or many counts, or as a class when the clone is expanded.

ACKGQGSQPQH TRBD1 TRBV30 - TRBJ1-5
ASMKGPAGGRNTQY TRBD2 TRBV28 - TRBJ2-3
ASSLVAGSKTQY - TRBV5-4 - TRBJ2-5
ASSFNWEEQF - TRBV7-9 - TRBJ2-1
ASSTAGSRAEAF - TRBV19 - TRBJ1-1
ASSLVGQGSLAF TRBD1 TRBV5-4 few TRBJ1-1
ASSIEQGDLPQH TRBD1 TRBV19 few TRBJ1-5
ASSPQSYEQY - TRBV11-3 - TRBJ2-7
ASTQGGRAGGDQPQH - TRBV19 - TRBJ1-5
ASSSGGQPQH - TRBV28 - TRBJ1-5
ASSQGGRAFSGYT - TRBV4-2 - TRBJ1-2
ASIQREGREQF TRBD2 TRBV2 - TRBJ2-1
SATRDTGTEAF - TRBV29-1 - TRBJ1-1
ASIPPGGSNTGELF - TRBV5-5 - TRBJ2-2
ASSLGRGGYGYT - TRBV28 - TRBJ1-2
ASSLRQDLLDTQY - TRBV7-9 - TRBJ2-3
ASSEMISGNTIY - TRBV10-1 - TRBJ1-3